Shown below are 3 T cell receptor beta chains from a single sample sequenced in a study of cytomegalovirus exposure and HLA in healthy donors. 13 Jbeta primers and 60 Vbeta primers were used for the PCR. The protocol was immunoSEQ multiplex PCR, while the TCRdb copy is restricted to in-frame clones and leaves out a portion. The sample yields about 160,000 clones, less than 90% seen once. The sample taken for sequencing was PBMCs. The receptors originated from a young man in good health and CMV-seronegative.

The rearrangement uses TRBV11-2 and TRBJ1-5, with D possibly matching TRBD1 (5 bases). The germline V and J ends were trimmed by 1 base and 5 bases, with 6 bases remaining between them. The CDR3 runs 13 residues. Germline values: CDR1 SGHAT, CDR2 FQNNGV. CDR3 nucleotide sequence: TGTGCCAGCAGCTTAGTGGGGCATCAGCCCCAGCATTTT. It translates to CASSLVGHQPQHF.

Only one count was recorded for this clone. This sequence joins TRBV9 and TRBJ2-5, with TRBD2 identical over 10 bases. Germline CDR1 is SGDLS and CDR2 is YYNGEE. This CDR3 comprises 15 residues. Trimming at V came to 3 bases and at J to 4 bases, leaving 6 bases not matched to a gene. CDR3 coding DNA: TGTGCCAGCAGCGCCGGGAGCGGGGGGGCAGAGACCCAGTACTTC. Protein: CASSAGSGGAETQYF.

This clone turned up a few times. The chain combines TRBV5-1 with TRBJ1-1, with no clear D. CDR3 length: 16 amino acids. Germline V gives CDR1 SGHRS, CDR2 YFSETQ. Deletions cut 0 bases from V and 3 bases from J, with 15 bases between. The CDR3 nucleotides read TGCGCCAGCAGCTTGGATAACGGGAGCTGGGACACTGAAGCTTTCTTT. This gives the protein CASSLDNGSWDTEAFF.